The 5 T cell receptor beta chains listed next were all sequenced from one sample in a study of blood T cell repertoires in COVID-19. This table comes from immunoSEQ multiplex PCR, and its TCRdb copy is limited to in-frame clones, with some not included. The table includes fewer than 250,000 clones, around four fifths detected once. Source material: peripheral blood. These TCRs come from a woman in her sixties with active or convalescent COVID-19.

This clone was detected only once. This chain joins TRBV9 and TRBJ1-5; no definite D call. Germline V gene sequence: CDR1 SGDLS, CDR2 YYNGEE. The length of the CDR3 is 13 residues. V gave up 0 bases and J gave up 3 bases, with 4 bases separating them. CDR3 in amino acids: CASSVDNNQPQHF. The CDR3 bases are TGTGCCAGCAGCGTAGACAACAATCAGCCCCAGCATTTT.

The chain carries TRBV11-3 and TRBJ2-7; perhaps TRBD2 as D (6 bases). Germline CDR1 reads SGHNT; CDR2 reads YENEEA. This CDR3 contains 12 residues. V lost 5 bases and J 6 bases, leaving 11 bases between the germline ends. The DNA of the CDR3 is TGTGCCAGCAGCCGGGGGTTTAGCGAGCAGTACTTC. It specifies CASSRGFSEQYF.

The chain uses TRBV19 and TRBJ2-2; D remains unclear. The CDR3 covers 14 residues. CDR1 and CDR2 from the germline V gene are LNHDA and SQIVND (reference sequence). V was clipped by 5 bases and J by 1 base, with 8 bases between them. CDR3 bases: TGTGCCAGTAGTCCGTACTTGAACACCGGGGAGCTGTTTTTT. Translated: CASSPYLNTGELFF.

In the case of this clone: Other DNA sequences in the sample encode the same CDR3. The CDR3 protein is CASSLAGETQYF. CDR3 nucleotide sequence: TGTGCCAGCAGCTTGGCAGGCGAGACCCAGTACTTC. The chain employs TRBV5-4 and TRBJ2-5; D is unresolved. Trimming stripped 0 bases from V and 5 bases from J, with 5 bases between. The CDR3 runs 12 residues. Germline V lookup: CDR1 SGHNT, CDR2 YYREEE (reference sequence).

The chain has TRBV5-1 and TRBJ1-3; TRBD1 is a possible D gene (5 bases). Germline assignment: CDR1 SGHRS and CDR2 YFSETQ. This CDR3 region has 14 residues. V lost 1 base and J 3 bases, leaving 8 bases between the germline ends. The CDR3 bases are TGCGCCAGCAGCTTGTTCGGGGGTGGAAACACCATATATTTT. Its translation is CASSLFGGGNTIYF.